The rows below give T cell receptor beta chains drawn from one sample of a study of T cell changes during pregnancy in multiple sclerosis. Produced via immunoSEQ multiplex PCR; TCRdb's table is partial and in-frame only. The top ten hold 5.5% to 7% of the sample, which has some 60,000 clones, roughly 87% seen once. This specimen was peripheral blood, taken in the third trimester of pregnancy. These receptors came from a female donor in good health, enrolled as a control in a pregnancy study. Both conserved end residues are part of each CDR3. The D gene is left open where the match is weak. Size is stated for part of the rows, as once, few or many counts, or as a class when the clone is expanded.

CDR3 protein: CAWSVGRASGNTIYF
CDR3 DNA: TGTGCCTGGAGTGTTGGCAGGGCATCTGGAAACACCATATATTTT
J gene: TRBJ1-3
V gene: TRBV30
clone size: -
D gene: -

CDR3 protein: CASSRLLGEQETQYF
CDR3 DNA: TGTGCCAGCAGCCGGCTTTTAGGGGAACAAGAGACCCAGTACTTC
J gene: TRBJ2-5
V gene: TRBV4-2
clone size: -
D gene: -

CDR3 protein: CASSVGQAMNTEAFF
CDR3 DNA: TGTGCCAGCAGCGTAGGACAGGCGATGAACACTGAAGCTTTCTTT
J gene: TRBJ1-1
V gene: TRBV9
clone size: -
D gene: -

CDR3 protein: CATSPRGSRQNSPLHF
CDR3 DNA: TGTGCCACCAGCCCCCGGGGGAGTCGACAGAATTCACCCCTCCACTTT
J gene: TRBJ1-6
V gene: TRBV15
clone size: -
D gene: -

CDR3 protein: CSVEFDLGGTGELFF
CDR3 DNA: TGCAGCGTTGAATTTGACTTGGGGGGCACCGGGGAGCTGTTTTTT
J gene: TRBJ2-2
V gene: TRBV29-1
clone size: -
D gene: -

CDR3 protein: CASSLVVLAGRYTDTQYF
CDR3 DNA: TGTGCCAGCAGCTTAGTAGTACTAGCGGGGCGATACACAGATACGCAGTATTTT
J gene: TRBJ2-3
V gene: TRBV7-2
clone size: -
D gene: TRBD2

CDR3 protein: CASSEAGLAGNEQFF
CDR3 DNA: TGTGCCAGCAGTGAGGCGGGACTAGCGGGGAATGAGCAGTTCTTC
J gene: TRBJ2-1
V gene: TRBV25-1
clone size: -
D gene: TRBD2

CDR3 protein: CASSFRTSGIADEQFF
CDR3 DNA: TGCGCCAGCAGCTTTCGGACTAGCGGGATTGCCGATGAGCAGTTCTTC
J gene: TRBJ2-1
V gene: TRBV5-1
clone size: -
D gene: TRBD2

CDR3 protein: CASSLGQGVYGYTF
CDR3 DNA: TGCGCCAGCAGCCTGGGACAGGGGGTGTATGGCTACACCTTC
J gene: TRBJ1-2
V gene: TRBV5-1
clone size: -
D gene: TRBD1

CDR3 protein: CASSEEGGSYEQYF
CDR3 DNA: TGTGCCAGCAGTGAAGAAGGGGGTTCTTACGAGCAGTACTTC
J gene: TRBJ2-7
V gene: TRBV2
clone size: -
D gene: -

CDR3 protein: CAWGTGGASTDTQYF
CDR3 DNA: TGTGCCTGGGGGACCGGGGGGGCTAGCACAGATACGCAGTATTTT
J gene: TRBJ2-3
V gene: TRBV30
clone size: -
D gene: TRBD2

CDR3 protein: CASSVQGANTEAFF
CDR3 DNA: TGTGCCAGTAGTGTCCAAGGGGCCAACACTGAAGCTTTCTTT
J gene: TRBJ1-1
V gene: TRBV19
clone size: -
D gene: -

CDR3 protein: CASSPDRSGEQYF
CDR3 DNA: TGTGCCAGCAGCCCGGACAGGTCGGGCGAGCAGTACTTC
J gene: TRBJ2-7
V gene: TRBV11-2
clone size: -
D gene: TRBD1

CDR3 protein: CASRPRQVRENYGYTF
CDR3 DNA: TGTGCCAGCAGGCCACGGCAGGTAAGAGAGAACTATGGCTACACCTTC
J gene: TRBJ1-2
V gene: TRBV21-1
clone size: once
D gene: -

CDR3 protein: CAWSRQGADYGYTF
CDR3 DNA: TGTGCCTGGAGCCGACAGGGGGCGGACTATGGCTACACCTTC
J gene: TRBJ1-2
V gene: TRBV30
clone size: -
D gene: TRBD1

CDR3 protein: CASGPRQSYNEQFF
CDR3 DNA: TGTGCTAGTGGTCCACGACAGTCCTACAATGAGCAGTTCTTC
J gene: TRBJ2-1
V gene: TRBV12-5
clone size: -
D gene: -

CDR3 protein: CASSPGRTGYTF
CDR3 DNA: TGTGCCAGCAGCCCCGGTCGTACTGGCTACACCTTC
J gene: TRBJ1-2
V gene: TRBV11-2
clone size: -
D gene: -

CDR3 protein: CASSHLTGDEQFF
CDR3 DNA: TGCGCCAGCAGCCATCTGACAGGGGATGAGCAGTTCTTC
J gene: TRBJ2-1
V gene: TRBV4-3
clone size: -
D gene: TRBD1

CDR3 protein: CASSLATLRVVAGELFF
CDR3 DNA: TGTGCCAGCAGCTTAGCCACCCTCAGGGTAGTGGCCGGGGAGCTGTTTTTT
J gene: TRBJ2-2
V gene: TRBV7-2
clone size: -
D gene: -

CDR3 protein: CASSGRQATEAFF
CDR3 DNA: TGCGCCAGCAGCGGCAGACAGGCCACTGAAGCTTTCTTT
J gene: TRBJ1-1
V gene: TRBV5-1
clone size: -
D gene: -

CDR3 protein: CTSSYQTGTNYGYTF
CDR3 DNA: TGTACCAGCAGTTACCAGACAGGAACTAACTATGGCTACACCTTC
J gene: TRBJ1-2
V gene: TRBV6-5
clone size: -
D gene: -

CDR3 protein: CASSAGQAGIYEQYF
CDR3 DNA: TGTGCCAGCAGCGCCGGACAGGCAGGTATCTACGAGCAGTACTTC
J gene: TRBJ2-7
V gene: TRBV9
clone size: -
D gene: TRBD1

CDR3 protein: CASSLTSRLETQYF
CDR3 DNA: TGTGCCAGCAGCCTGACTAGTCGGCTGGAGACCCAGTACTTC
J gene: TRBJ2-5
V gene: TRBV7-8
clone size: -
D gene: -

CDR3 protein: CASSILGAEQYF
CDR3 DNA: TGTGCCAGCAGTATTCTGGGAGCCGAGCAGTACTTC
J gene: TRBJ2-7
V gene: TRBV6-1
clone size: -
D gene: -

CDR3 protein: CSAVQDSNQPQHF
CDR3 DNA: TGCAGCGCCGTACAGGATAGCAATCAGCCCCAGCATTTT
J gene: TRBJ1-5
V gene: TRBV29-1
clone size: -
D gene: -

CDR3 protein: CASSQDPPGTSGVNEQFF
CDR3 DNA: TGCGCCAGCAGCCAAGACCCGCCAGGGACTAGCGGGGTAAATGAGCAGTTCTTC
J gene: TRBJ2-1
V gene: TRBV4-3
clone size: -
D gene: TRBD2

CDR3 protein: CAISDLAGGHSYEQYF
CDR3 DNA: TGTGCCATCAGTGATCTAGCGGGAGGGCACTCCTACGAGCAGTACTTC
J gene: TRBJ2-7
V gene: TRBV10-3
clone size: -
D gene: TRBD2

CDR3 protein: CASWTSGGTQETQYF
CDR3 DNA: TGTGCCAGCTGGACTAGCGGGGGCACCCAAGAGACCCAGTACTTC
J gene: TRBJ2-5
V gene: TRBV2
clone size: -
D gene: TRBD2

CDR3 protein: CASSLAGGSEGTQYF
CDR3 DNA: TGTGCCAGCAGCTTAGCGGGAGGGTCTGAGGGGACCCAGTACTTC
J gene: TRBJ2-5
V gene: TRBV6-5
clone size: -
D gene: TRBD2

CDR3 protein: CATRRLAGVDTQYF
CDR3 DNA: TGTGCCACAAGACGACTAGCGGGAGTAGATACGCAGTATTTT
J gene: TRBJ2-3
V gene: TRBV2
clone size: few
D gene: TRBD2

CDR3 protein: CASSLDPRQVNYGYTF
CDR3 DNA: TGTGCCAGCAGCTTAGACCCTCGACAGGTTAACTATGGCTACACCTTC
J gene: TRBJ1-2
V gene: TRBV11-2
clone size: -
D gene: -

CDR3 protein: CASSIVSGSYEQYF
CDR3 DNA: TGTGCCAGTAGTATAGTGAGCGGTTCCTACGAGCAGTACTTC
J gene: TRBJ2-7
V gene: TRBV19
clone size: -
D gene: -

CDR3 protein: CASSDTTPFNYGYTF
CDR3 DNA: TGTGCCAGCAGCGACACAACTCCTTTCAACTATGGCTACACCTTC
J gene: TRBJ1-2
V gene: TRBV5-4
clone size: -
D gene: -

CDR3 protein: CASSQEGRTGELFF
CDR3 DNA: TGCGCCAGCAGCCAAGAGGGCCGGACCGGGGAGCTGTTTTTT
J gene: TRBJ2-2
V gene: TRBV4-3
clone size: -
D gene: -

CDR3 protein: CASSLLKTYEQYF
CDR3 DNA: TGTGCCAGCAGCCTACTGAAGACCTACGAGCAGTACTTC
J gene: TRBJ2-7
V gene: TRBV7-2
clone size: -
D gene: -

CDR3 protein: CAPNAGAVNTEAFF
CDR3 DNA: TGTGCGCCGAACGCGGGGGCGGTGAACACTGAAGCTTTCTTT
J gene: TRBJ1-1
V gene: TRBV19
clone size: -
D gene: -

CDR3 protein: CASSRDLAVMAQDEQFF
CDR3 DNA: TGTGCCAGCAGCCGAGATCTAGCGGTAATGGCACAAGATGAGCAGTTCTTC
J gene: TRBJ2-1
V gene: TRBV7-9
clone size: -
D gene: TRBD2

CDR3 protein: CASSQVGGRAGAQYF
CDR3 DNA: TGCGCCAGCAGCCAAGTCGGCGGGCGGGCCGGGGCGCAGTATTTT
J gene: TRBJ2-3
V gene: TRBV4-3
clone size: -
D gene: -